This T cell receptor (beta chain) derives from a study of shared clonotypes between healthy human individuals. Note on this clone: Antigen: not known.

CDR1 and CDR2 (germline): ENHRY, SYGVKD. The CDR3 runs 14 residues. V was shortened by 1 base and J by 1 base, with 7 bases between the two germline ends. Broader study findings: All-four-donor shared clonotypes had higher generation probabilities than non-shared clonotypes did. Memory subsets generally showed lower estimated richness than naive subsets. Clonotype sharing among donors was expected to depend on sequencing depth.

All participating donors were Caucasian adults from Nashville, Tennessee. The assay was immunoSEQ multiplex PCR, and TCRdb's table has in-frame clones only and misses some. Of about 1 million clones in the sample, roughly 80% were seen once. The chain combines TRBV10-3 with TRBJ1-1; D unresolved. The sequenced sample consisted of memory CD4+ T cells sorted from blood. As to subset: CD45RA-negative fraction. This TCR was recovered from a man younger than 35 in good health. The chain's CDR3 is CAISELGGNTEAFF. In DNA, the CDR3 is TGTGCCATCAGTGAGTTGGGAGGGAACACTGAAGCTTTCTTT.